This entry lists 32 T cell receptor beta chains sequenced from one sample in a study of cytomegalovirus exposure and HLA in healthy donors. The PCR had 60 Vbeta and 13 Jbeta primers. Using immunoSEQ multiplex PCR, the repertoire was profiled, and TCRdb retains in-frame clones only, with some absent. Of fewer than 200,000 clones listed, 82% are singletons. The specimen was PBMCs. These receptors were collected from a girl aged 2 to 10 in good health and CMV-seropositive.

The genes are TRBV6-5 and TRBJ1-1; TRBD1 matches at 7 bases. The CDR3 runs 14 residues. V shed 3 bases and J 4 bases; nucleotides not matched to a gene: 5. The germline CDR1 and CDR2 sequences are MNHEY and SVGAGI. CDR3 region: CASSYNRGITEAFF. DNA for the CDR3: TGTGCCAGCAGTTATAACAGGGGAATCACTGAAGCTTTCTTT.

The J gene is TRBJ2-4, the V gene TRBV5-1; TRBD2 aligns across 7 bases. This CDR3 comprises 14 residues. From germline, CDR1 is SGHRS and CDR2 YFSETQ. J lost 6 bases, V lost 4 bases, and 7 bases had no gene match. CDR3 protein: CASSTSGNGNIQYF. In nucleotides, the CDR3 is TGCGCCAGCAGCACCAGCGGGAATGGAAACATTCAGTACTTC.

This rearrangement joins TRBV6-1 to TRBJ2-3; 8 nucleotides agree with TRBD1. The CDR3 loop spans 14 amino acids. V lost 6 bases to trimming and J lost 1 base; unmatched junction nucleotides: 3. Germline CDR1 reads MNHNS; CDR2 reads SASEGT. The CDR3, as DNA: TGTGCCAGCAGACCGACAGGGGGCACAGATACGCAGTATTTT. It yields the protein CASRPTGGTDTQYF.

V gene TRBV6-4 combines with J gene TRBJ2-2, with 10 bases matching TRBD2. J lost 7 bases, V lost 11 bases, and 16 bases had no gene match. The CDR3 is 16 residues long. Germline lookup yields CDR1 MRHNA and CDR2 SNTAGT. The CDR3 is CASSPLAGEDIGELFF. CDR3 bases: TGTGCCTCTTCACCCCTAGCGGGGGAGGATATCGGGGAGCTGTTTTTT.

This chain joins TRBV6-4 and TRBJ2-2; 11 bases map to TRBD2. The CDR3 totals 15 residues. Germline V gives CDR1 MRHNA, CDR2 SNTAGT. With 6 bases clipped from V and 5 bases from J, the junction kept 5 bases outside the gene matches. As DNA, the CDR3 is TGTGCCAGCAGCCTACTAGCGGGAGATACCGGGGAGCTGTTTTTT. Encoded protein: CASSLLAGDTGELFF.

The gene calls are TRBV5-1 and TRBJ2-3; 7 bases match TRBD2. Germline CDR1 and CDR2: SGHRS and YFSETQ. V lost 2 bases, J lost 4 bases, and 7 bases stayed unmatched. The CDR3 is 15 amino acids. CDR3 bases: TGCGCCAGCAGCTTTGGTGGGAGGGCCGCAGATACGCAGTATTTT. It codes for CASSFGGRAADTQYF.

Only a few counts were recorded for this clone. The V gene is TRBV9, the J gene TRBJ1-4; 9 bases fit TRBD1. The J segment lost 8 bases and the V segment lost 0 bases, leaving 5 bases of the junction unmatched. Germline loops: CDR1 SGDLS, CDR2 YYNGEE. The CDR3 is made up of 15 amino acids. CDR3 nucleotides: TGTGCCAGCAGCGTAGAGGGGACAGGGAAGGAAAAACTGTTTTTT. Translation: CASSVEGTGKEKLFF. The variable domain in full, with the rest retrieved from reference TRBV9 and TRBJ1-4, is DSGVTQTPKHLITATGQRVTLRCSPRSGDLSVYWYQQSLDQGLQFLIQYYNGEERAKGNILERFSAQQFPDLHSELNLSSLELGDSALYFCASSVEGTGKEKLFFGSGTQLSVL.

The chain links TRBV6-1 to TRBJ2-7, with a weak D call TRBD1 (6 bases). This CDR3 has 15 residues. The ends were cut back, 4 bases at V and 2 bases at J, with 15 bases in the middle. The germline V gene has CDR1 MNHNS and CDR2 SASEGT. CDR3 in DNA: TGTGCCAGCAGTGGCCCCCCGGACAGAGCCTACGAGCAGTACTTC. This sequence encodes CASSGPPDRAYEQYF.

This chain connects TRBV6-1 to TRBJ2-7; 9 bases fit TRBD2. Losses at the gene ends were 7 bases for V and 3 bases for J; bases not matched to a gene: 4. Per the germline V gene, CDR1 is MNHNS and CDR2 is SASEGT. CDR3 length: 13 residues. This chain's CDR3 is CASKPAGGYEQYF. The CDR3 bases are TGTGCCAGCAAGCCAGCGGGAGGCTACGAGCAGTACTTC.

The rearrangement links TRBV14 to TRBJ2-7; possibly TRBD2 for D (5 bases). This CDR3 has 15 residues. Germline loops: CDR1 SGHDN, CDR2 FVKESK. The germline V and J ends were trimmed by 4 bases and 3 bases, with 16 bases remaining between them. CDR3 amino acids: CASSRTRTGIYEQYF. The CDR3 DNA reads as TGTGCCAGCAGCCGGACCCGTACGGGGATCTACGAGCAGTACTTC. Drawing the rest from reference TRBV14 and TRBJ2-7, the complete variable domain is EAGVTQFPSHSVIEKGQTVTLRCDPISGHDNLYWYRRVMGKEIKFLLHFVKESKQDESGMPNNRFLAERTGGTYSTLKVQPAELEDSGVYFCASSRTRTGIYEQYFGPGTRLTVT.

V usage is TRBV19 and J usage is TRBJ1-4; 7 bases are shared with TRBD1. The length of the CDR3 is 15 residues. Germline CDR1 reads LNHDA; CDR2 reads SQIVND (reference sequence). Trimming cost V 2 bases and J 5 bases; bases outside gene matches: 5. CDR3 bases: TGTGCCAGTAGTATAAGGGACAGCGAGAATGAAAAACTGTTTTTT. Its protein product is CASSIRDSENEKLFF.

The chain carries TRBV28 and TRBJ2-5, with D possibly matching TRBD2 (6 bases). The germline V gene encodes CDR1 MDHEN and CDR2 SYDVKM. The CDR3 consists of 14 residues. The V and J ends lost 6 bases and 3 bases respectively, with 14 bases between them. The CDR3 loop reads CASSFRTGEETQYF. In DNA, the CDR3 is TGTGCCAGCAGCTTTCGGACGGGGGAAGAGACCCAGTACTTC.

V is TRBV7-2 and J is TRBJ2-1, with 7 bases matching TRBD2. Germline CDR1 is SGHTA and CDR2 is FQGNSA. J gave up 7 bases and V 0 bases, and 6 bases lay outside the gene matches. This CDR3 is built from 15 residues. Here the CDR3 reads CASSLAGLPTNEQFF. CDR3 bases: TGTGCCAGCAGCTTAGCGGGACTACCTACGAATGAGCAGTTCTTC.

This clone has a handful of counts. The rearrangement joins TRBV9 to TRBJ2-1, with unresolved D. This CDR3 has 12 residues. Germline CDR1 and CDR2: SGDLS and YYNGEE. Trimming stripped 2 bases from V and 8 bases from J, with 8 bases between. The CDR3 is CASSVGYDEQFF. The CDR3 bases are TGTGCCAGCAGCGTCGGGTACGATGAGCAGTTCTTC.

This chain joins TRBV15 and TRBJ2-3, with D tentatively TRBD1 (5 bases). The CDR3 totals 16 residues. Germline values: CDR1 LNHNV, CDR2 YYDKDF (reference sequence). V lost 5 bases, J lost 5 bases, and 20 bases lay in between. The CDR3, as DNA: TGTGCCACCAGCCCTCTCGGACAAAGGATAGAAGATACGCAGTATTTT. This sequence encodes CATSPLGQRIEDTQYF.

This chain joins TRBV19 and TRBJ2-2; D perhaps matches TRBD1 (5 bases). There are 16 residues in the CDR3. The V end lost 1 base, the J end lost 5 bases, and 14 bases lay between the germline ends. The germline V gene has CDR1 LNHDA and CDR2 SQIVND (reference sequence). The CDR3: CASSIAARTITGELFF. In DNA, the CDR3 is TGTGCCAGTAGTATAGCCGCCAGGACAATTACCGGGGAGCTGTTTTTT.

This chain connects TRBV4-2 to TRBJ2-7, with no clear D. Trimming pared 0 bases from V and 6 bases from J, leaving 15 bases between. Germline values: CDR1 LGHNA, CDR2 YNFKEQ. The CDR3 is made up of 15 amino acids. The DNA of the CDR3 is TGTGCCAGCAGCCAAGAGCTGTTAGGAGCGTCCGAGCAGTACTTC. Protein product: CASSQELLGASEQYF.

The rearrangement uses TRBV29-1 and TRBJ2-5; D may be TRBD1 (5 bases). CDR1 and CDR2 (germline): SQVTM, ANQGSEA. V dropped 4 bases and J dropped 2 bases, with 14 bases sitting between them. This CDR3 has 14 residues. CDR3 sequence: CSVVSPQGQETQYF. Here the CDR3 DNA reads TGCAGCGTTGTAAGCCCTCAGGGTCAAGAGACCCAGTACTTC.

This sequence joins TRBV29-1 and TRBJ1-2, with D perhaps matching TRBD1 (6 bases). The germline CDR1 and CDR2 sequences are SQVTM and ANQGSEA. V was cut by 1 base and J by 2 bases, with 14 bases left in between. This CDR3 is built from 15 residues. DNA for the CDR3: TGCAGCGTTGAAGCTCCTGGACAGCCCAACTATGGCTACACCTTC. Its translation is CSVEAPGQPNYGYTF.

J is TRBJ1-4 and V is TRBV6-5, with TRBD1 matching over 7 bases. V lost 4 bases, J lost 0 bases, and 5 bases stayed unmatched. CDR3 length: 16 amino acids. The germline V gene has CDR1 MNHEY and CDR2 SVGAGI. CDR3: CASSWYTGATNEKLFF. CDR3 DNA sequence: TGTGCCAGCAGTTGGTATACAGGGGCAACTAATGAAAAACTGTTTTTT.

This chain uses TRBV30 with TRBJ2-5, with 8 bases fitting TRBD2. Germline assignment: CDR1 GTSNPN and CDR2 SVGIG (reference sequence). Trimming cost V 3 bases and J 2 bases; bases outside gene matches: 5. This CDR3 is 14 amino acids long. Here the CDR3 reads CAWSRLARQETQYF. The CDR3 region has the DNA TGTGCCTGGAGCAGACTAGCGCGACAAGAGACCCAGTACTTC.

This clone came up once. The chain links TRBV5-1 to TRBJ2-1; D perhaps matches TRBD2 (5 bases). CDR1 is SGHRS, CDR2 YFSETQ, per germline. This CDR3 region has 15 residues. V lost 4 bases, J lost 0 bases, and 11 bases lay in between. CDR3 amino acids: CASSRSGSSYNEQFF. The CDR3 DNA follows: TGCGCCAGCAGCAGGAGCGGCAGCTCCTACAATGAGCAGTTCTTC.

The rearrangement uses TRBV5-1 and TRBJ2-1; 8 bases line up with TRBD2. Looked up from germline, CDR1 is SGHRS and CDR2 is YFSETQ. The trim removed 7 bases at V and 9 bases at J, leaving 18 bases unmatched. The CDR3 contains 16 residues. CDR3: CASGVGGGMGGSEQFF. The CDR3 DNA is TGCGCCAGCGGAGTTGGCGGGGGGATGGGGGGGAGTGAGCAGTTCTTC. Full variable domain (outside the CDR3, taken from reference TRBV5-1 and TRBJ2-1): KAGVTQTPRYLIKTRGQQVTLSCSPISGHRSVSWYQQTPGQGLQFLFEYFSETQRNKGNFPGRFSGRQFSNSRSEMNVSTLELGDSALYLCASGVGGGMGGSEQFFGPGTRLTVL.

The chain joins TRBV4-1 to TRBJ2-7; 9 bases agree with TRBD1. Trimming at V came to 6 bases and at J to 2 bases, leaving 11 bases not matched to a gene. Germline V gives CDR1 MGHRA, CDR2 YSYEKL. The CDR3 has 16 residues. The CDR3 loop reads CASRRTGGNDAYEQYF. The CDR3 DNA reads TGCGCCAGCAGAAGAACAGGGGGCAACGACGCCTACGAGCAGTACTTC.

The CDR3, as DNA: TGTGCCAGCAGTTACGGAGGGGAGGGATCCTACGAGCAGTACTTC. It yields the protein CASSYGGEGSYEQYF. The chain joins TRBV6-5 to TRBJ2-7, with TRBD2 matching 7 bases. The CDR3 has 15 amino acids. The trim removed 2 bases at V and 1 base at J, leaving 5 bases unmatched. Germline CDR1 and CDR2: MNHEY and SVGAGI.

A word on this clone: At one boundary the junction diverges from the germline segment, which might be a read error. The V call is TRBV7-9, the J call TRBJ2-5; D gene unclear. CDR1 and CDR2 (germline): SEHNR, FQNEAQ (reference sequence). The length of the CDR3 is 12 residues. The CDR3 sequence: CSSSLSLETQYF. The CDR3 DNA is TGTTCCAGCAGCTTATCCCTGGAGACCCAGTACTTC.

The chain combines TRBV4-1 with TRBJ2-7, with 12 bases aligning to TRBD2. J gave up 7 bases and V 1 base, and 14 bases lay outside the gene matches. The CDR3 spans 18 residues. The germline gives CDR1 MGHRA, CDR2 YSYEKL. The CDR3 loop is CASSQGKFGLAGLPEQYF. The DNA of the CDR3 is TGCGCCAGCAGCCAAGGGAAATTCGGACTAGCGGGACTCCCAGAGCAGTACTTC.

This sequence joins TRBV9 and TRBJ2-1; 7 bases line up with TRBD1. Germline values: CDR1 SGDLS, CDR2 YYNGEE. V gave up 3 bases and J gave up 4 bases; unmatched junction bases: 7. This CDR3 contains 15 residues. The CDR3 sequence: CASSGRDSNYNEQFF. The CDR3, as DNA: TGTGCCAGCAGCGGCCGGGACAGCAATTACAATGAGCAGTTCTTC.

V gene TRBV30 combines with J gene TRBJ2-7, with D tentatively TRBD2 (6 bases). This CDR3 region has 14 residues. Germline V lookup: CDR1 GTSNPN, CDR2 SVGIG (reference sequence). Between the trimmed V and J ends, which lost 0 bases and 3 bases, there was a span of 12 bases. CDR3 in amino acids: CAWSVQAGNYEQYF. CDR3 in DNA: TGTGCCTGGAGTGTACAGGCGGGGAACTACGAGCAGTACTTC.

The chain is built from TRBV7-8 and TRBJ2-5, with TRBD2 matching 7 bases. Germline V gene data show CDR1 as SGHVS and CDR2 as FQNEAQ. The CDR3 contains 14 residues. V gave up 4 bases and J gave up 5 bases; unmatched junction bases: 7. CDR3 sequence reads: CASSSPGGRETQYF. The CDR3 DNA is TGTGCCAGCAGCTCCCCGGGAGGTCGGGAGACCCAGTACTTC.

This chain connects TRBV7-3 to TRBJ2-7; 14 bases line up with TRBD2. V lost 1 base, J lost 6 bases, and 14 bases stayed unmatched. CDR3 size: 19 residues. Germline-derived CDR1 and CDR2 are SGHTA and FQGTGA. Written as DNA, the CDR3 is TGTGCCAGCAGCTTAAGTGGGGGACTAGCGGGAGAAGGGTTTGGCGAGCAGTACTTC. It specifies CASSLSGGLAGEGFGEQYF.

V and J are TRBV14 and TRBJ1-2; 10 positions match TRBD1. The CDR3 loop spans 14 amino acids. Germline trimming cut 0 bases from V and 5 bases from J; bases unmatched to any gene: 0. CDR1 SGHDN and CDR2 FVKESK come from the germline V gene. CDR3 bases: TGTGCCAGCAGCCAAGAGGGACAGGGGTATGGCTACACCTTC. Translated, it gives CASSQEGQGYGYTF.